These 15 T cell receptor beta chains came from one sample sequenced in a study of cytomegalovirus exposure and HLA in healthy donors. Primers included in the PCR were 60 Vbeta and 13 Jbeta primers. Sequencing was performed with immunoSEQ multiplex PCR; in TCRdb, only in-frame clones are kept and a portion is missing. There are approximately 210,000 clones in the sample, with about 0.9% held by the top ten. The sequenced sample was PBMCs. These receptor sequences come from a woman aged 25 to 45 in good health and CMV-seropositive.

V gene TRBV5-6 combines with J gene TRBJ2-3; tentatively, D is TRBD1 (5 bases). V gave up 0 bases and J gave up 7 bases, with 12 bases separating them. CDR1 is SGHDT, CDR2 YYEEEE, per germline. CDR3 size: 14 residues. The CDR3 coding sequence is TGTGCCAGCAGCTTGGATCAGGGCTGGAATACGCAGTATTTT. This encodes CASSLDQGWNTQYF.

In the case of this clone: The junction departs from the called germline gene at one end, perhaps through a read error. The chain carries TRBV6-5 and TRBJ2-7; a weak D match, TRBD1 (6 bases). CDR1 is MNHEY and CDR2 is SVGAGI in the germline V gene. This CDR3 has 14 amino acids. DNA of the CDR3: TGTGCCAACAGTTTACAGGGAGTAGGCTACGAGCAGTACTTC. The encoded protein is CANSLQGVGYEQYF.

This rearrangement joins TRBV6-5 to TRBJ2-3, with 7 bases matching TRBD2. The CDR3 loop spans 13 amino acids. The V and J ends lost 9 bases and 5 bases, in that order; junction bases with no gene match: 8. Germline V gene sequence: CDR1 MNHEY, CDR2 SVGAGI. CDR3 residues: CASLRRGGDTQYF. In DNA form, the CDR3 reads TGTGCCAGTCTACGCCGCGGGGGAGATACGCAGTATTTT.

The chain combines TRBV29-1 with TRBJ1-2, with D possibly being TRBD1 (6 bases). The CDR3 contains 17 residues. CDR1 is SQVTM and CDR2 is ANQGSEA in the germline V gene. V shed 0 bases and J shed 1 base, with 18 bases lying between them. The CDR3 DNA reads TGCAGCGTTGAAGATGATGGGAACAGGGCTAGTAACTATGGCTACACCTTC. This translates into CSVEDDGNRASNYGYTF.

The chain joins TRBV7-2 to TRBJ2-7, with TRBD2 matching 11 bases. With 3 bases clipped from V and 5 bases from J, the junction kept 6 bases outside the gene matches. In germline, CDR1 is SGHTA, CDR2 FQGNSA. The CDR3 has 15 residues. The CDR3 protein is CASSFSGRAGDEQYF. In DNA form, the CDR3 reads TGTGCCAGCAGCTTTAGCGGGAGGGCCGGGGACGAGCAGTACTTC.

The chain joins TRBV7-9 to TRBJ1-1; no clear D gene. CDR3 length: 13 amino acids. CDR1 SEHNR and CDR2 FQNEAQ come from the germline V gene (reference sequence). V gave up 7 bases and J gave up 7 bases, with 16 bases separating them. CDR3 in DNA: TGTGCCAGCACCATCGGTCCGGGATATGAAGCTTTCTTT. Amino acid sequence: CASTIGPGYEAFF.

V is TRBV9 and J is TRBJ1-1, with no clear D. The CDR3 totals 15 residues. The V and J ends lost 6 bases and 1 base respectively, with 16 bases between them. Germline V gene lookup returns CDR1 SGDLS and CDR2 YYNGEE. CDR3 sequence: CASTPPGLGNTEAFF. In DNA, the CDR3 is TGTGCCAGCACCCCCCCCGGGTTGGGGAACACTGAAGCTTTCTTT.

This chain connects TRBV5-6 to TRBJ1-1, with a possible D match to TRBD1 (6 bases). The germline V and J ends were trimmed by 4 bases and 4 bases, with 20 bases remaining between them. This CDR3 spans 16 amino acids. Germline loops: CDR1 SGHDT, CDR2 YYEEEE. The CDR3 region is CASSTRTDLGLTEAFF. The DNA for the CDR3 is TGTGCCAGCAGCACCCGGACAGACCTTGGTCTCACTGAAGCTTTCTTT.

The chain employs TRBV4-2 and TRBJ2-7; the match to TRBD2 covers 7 bases. V shed 5 bases, J shed 6 bases, and the junction held 10 bases outside the gene matches. Germline CDR1 LGHNA, CDR2 YNFKEQ. The CDR3 has 14 residues. The CDR3 region is CASSYTPGGSEQYF. CDR3 coding DNA: TGTGCCAGCAGCTATACTCCGGGAGGATCCGAGCAGTACTTC.

This sequence joins TRBV29-1 and TRBJ2-1; the match to TRBD2 covers 8 bases. V shed 3 bases, J shed 9 bases, and the junction held 16 bases outside the gene matches. This CDR3 comprises 16 residues. Looked up from germline, CDR1 is SQVTM and CDR2 is ANQGSEA. The CDR3 reads CSVEGFSGTVESEQFF. For the CDR3, the DNA is TGCAGCGTTGAGGGATTTAGCGGGACTGTGGAGAGTGAGCAGTTCTTC.

The chain couples TRBV11-3 to TRBJ1-1; possibly TRBD1 for D (5 bases). The CDR3 has 14 amino acids. Germline CDR1 reads SGHNT; CDR2 reads YENEEA. Trimming stripped 5 bases from V and 3 bases from J, with 13 bases between. The DNA for the CDR3 is TGTGCCAGCAGCCAGGGCCGGTGGGACACTGAAGCTTTCTTT. It yields the protein CASSQGRWDTEAFF.

The CDR3 region is CSVDFSPGFSTEAFF. The CDR3 DNA follows: TGCAGCGTTGACTTTTCGCCAGGCTTCTCCACTGAAGCTTTCTTT. The rearrangement uses TRBV29-1 and TRBJ1-1; D gene unclear. CDR3 length: 15 amino acids. V lost 3 bases and J 4 bases, leaving 18 bases between the germline ends. Looked up from germline, CDR1 is SQVTM and CDR2 is ANQGSEA.

This rearrangement joins TRBV5-1 to TRBJ2-5, with D perhaps matching TRBD1 (6 bases). The better agreement between TRBJ2-7 and the DNA end casts doubt on the J call. Germline V gives CDR1 SGHRS, CDR2 YFSETQ. This CDR3 spans 16 amino acids. DNA for the CDR3: TGCGCCAGCAGCTTGGCCCCTGGGGGCGCATCCTACGAGCAGTACTTC. Translation: CASSLAPGGASYEQYF.

The V call is TRBV6-5, the J call TRBJ2-7; D may be TRBD1 (6 bases). Looked up from germline, CDR1 is MNHEY and CDR2 is SVGAGI. CDR3 length: 14 residues. V lost 2 bases, J lost 4 bases, and 12 bases lay in between. Written as DNA, the CDR3 is TGTGCCAGCAGTTACGGGGCAGGGGAATACGAGCAGTACTTC. This sequence encodes CASSYGAGEYEQYF.

V and J are TRBV2 and TRBJ1-2; 8 bases are a match to TRBD1. Trimming at V came to 6 bases and at J to 4 bases, leaving 7 bases not matched to a gene. CDR3 length: 14 amino acids. CDR1 is SNHLY, CDR2 FYNNEI, per germline. The CDR3: CASSILGQGYGYTF. DNA for the CDR3: TGTGCCAGCAGCATCCTAGGACAGGGCTATGGCTACACCTTC.